The TCR beta chain under discussion was sequenced for a study of response to subunit inactivated influenza vaccine (dated 2018 in TCRdb). Study-wide context: To follow how T cells responded to a trivalent subunit inactivated influenza vaccine, the researchers relied on deep quantitative profiling of the T cell receptor repertoire.

Its CDR3 holds 16 amino acids, cysteine through phenylalanine. The kept DNA is CDR3 alone, 48 bases in frame from the first base. In the germline V gene, CDR1 corresponds to SGHVS and CDR2 to FQNEAQ. The trim is 5 bases for V and 0 bases for J, with a gap of 17 bases between the germline ends. The library was produced with RT-PCR. This sample was sequenced with an Illumina HiSeq 2500. In TCRdb, the public reads were trimmed at Q25 with fastp and aligned with MiXCR, with productive beta chains retained. Each entry merges the rows of one CDR3 protein and shows their most common DNA and genes. This sample has hundreds of thousands of distinct CDR3 sequences in its table, and around 11% of those were observed once. The ten top clones hold about 9.4% of the sample. Here is what the overall study found, with its caveats: The authors suggested that each seasonal influenza vaccination may recruit only a limited number of new T cells.

About this clonotype itself: The clone's antigen remains unknown. Nothing much larger sits one base from this clone, and base qualities are not available.

Sequenced material: PBMCs from blood, taken on the day of vaccination. The chain joins TRBV7-8 to TRBJ2-7; a weak D assignment points to TRBD1 (6 bases agree). This TCR was recovered from a man aged 45-65 years who received an inactivated influenza vaccine. Donor details come from another sample of the same person, matched by shared clones. The nucleotide sequence is TGTGCCAGCAGCCCAGGTGGGGGCCGTAGCTCCTACGAGCAGTACTTC. This translates into CASSPGGGRSSYEQYF.